Listed below are T cell receptor beta chains from one sample, sequenced in a study of PD-1 blockade in classical Hodgkin lymphoma. The repertoire was sequenced with immunoSEQ multiplex PCR; TCRdb's copy has only in-frame clones and lacks some. The sample comprises 95,000 to 100,000 clones, around nine tenths of which are singletons, and about 6.4% rests with the top ten. Source: peripheral blood mononuclear cells (PBMCs), taken before the second cycle of nivolumab. These receptors came from a human donor with classical Hodgkin lymphoma. Each CDR3 is given with its conserved first and last residue. Fields, in order: J gene, D gene, clone size, V gene, CDR3 DNA, CDR3 protein. A D gene is named only where the DNA matches it firmly. The size field is filled for only some rows; it gives once, few, many or a size class.

j_call: TRBJ1-3
d_call: NA
clone_size: NA
v_call: TRBV5-4
cdr3_nt: TGTGCCAGCAGCTTATGGGGAAGCTCTGGAAACACCATATATTTT
cdr3_aa: CASSLWGSSGNTIYF

j_call: TRBJ1-2
d_call: NA
clone_size: NA
v_call: TRBV2
cdr3_nt: TGTGCCAGCAGTCCCATCAGCCAAAACTATGGCTACACCTTC
cdr3_aa: CASSPISQNYGYTF

j_call: TRBJ1-1
d_call: NA
clone_size: NA
v_call: TRBV18
cdr3_nt: TGTGCCAGCTCACGTCCTCAGAACACTGAAGCTTTCTTT
cdr3_aa: CASSRPQNTEAFF

j_call: TRBJ1-4
d_call: NA
clone_size: NA
v_call: TRBV30
cdr3_nt: TGTGCCTGGGGAATTGGGAGGTTAAATGAAAAACTGTTTTTT
cdr3_aa: CAWGIGRLNEKLFF

j_call: TRBJ2-4
d_call: NA
clone_size: NA
v_call: TRBV18
cdr3_nt: TGTGCCAGCTCACCAGGGGACATTCAGTACTTC
cdr3_aa: CASSPGDIQYF

j_call: TRBJ1-6
d_call: NA
clone_size: few
v_call: TRBV28
cdr3_nt: TGTGCCAGCAGTATAAGACCGGTAGTAGGAAATTCACCCCTCCACTTT
cdr3_aa: CASSIRPVVGNSPLHF

j_call: TRBJ2-7
d_call: TRBD2
clone_size: NA
v_call: TRBV19
cdr3_nt: TGTGCCAGTAGTATGAGGACTAGTTACTACGAGCAGTACTTC
cdr3_aa: CASSMRTSYYEQYF

j_call: TRBJ2-2
d_call: NA
clone_size: NA
v_call: TRBV7-3
cdr3_nt: TGTGCCAGCAGCTTAATAGCGCCCACCGGGGAGCTGTTTTTT
cdr3_aa: CASSLIAPTGELFF

j_call: TRBJ2-3
d_call: TRBD2
clone_size: NA
v_call: TRBV30
cdr3_nt: TGTGCCTGGACTAGCGGGGAGCTATTCACAGATACGCAGTATTTT
cdr3_aa: CAWTSGELFTDTQYF

j_call: TRBJ2-1
d_call: NA
clone_size: NA
v_call: TRBV2
cdr3_nt: TGTGCCAGCAGTGGGTGGGTAGTATCCCCGGCGGAGGGTGAGCAGTTCTTC
cdr3_aa: CASSGWVVSPAEGEQFF

j_call: TRBJ1-2
d_call: NA
clone_size: NA
v_call: TRBV19
cdr3_nt: TGTGCCAGTTCACCGAAGGACAGAACTTATAACTATGGCTACACCTTC
cdr3_aa: CASSPKDRTYNYGYTF

j_call: TRBJ2-5
d_call: TRBD2
clone_size: once
v_call: TRBV4-2
cdr3_nt: TGTGCCAGCAGCCAAGATATCGCGGTTTGGAAGGGAGGGGAGACCCAGTACTTC
cdr3_aa: CASSQDIAVWKGGETQYF

j_call: TRBJ1-2
d_call: TRBD1
clone_size: NA
v_call: TRBV9
cdr3_nt: TGTGCCAGCAGCCTATCTCCAGGGGGCGGAGTGTATGGCTACACCTTC
cdr3_aa: CASSLSPGGGVYGYTF

j_call: TRBJ2-1
d_call: NA
clone_size: once
v_call: TRBV30
cdr3_nt: TGTGCCTGGAGTCCCGGACGAGTAAGGGGCTACAATGAGCAGTTCTTC
cdr3_aa: CAWSPGRVRGYNEQFF

j_call: TRBJ2-6
d_call: NA
clone_size: NA
v_call: TRBV6-5
cdr3_nt: TGTGCCAGCAGGGGGCTATCCGGGGCCAACGTCCTGACTTTC
cdr3_aa: CASRGLSGANVLTF

j_call: TRBJ1-1
d_call: NA
clone_size: NA
v_call: TRBV30
cdr3_nt: TGTGCCTGGATTAAGATTTTCGGGAACACTGAAGCTTTCTTT
cdr3_aa: CAWIKIFGNTEAFF

j_call: TRBJ2-7
d_call: TRBD1
clone_size: NA
v_call: TRBV6-5
cdr3_nt: TGTGCCAGCAGTGTCCGGGACAGCTCCTACGAGCAGTACTTC
cdr3_aa: CASSVRDSSYEQYF

j_call: TRBJ2-7
d_call: TRBD2
clone_size: NA
v_call: TRBV6-1
cdr3_nt: TGTGCCAGCAGTGAAGGCCTAGCGGGGGGGTACGAGCAGTACTTC
cdr3_aa: CASSEGLAGGYEQYF

j_call: TRBJ2-7
d_call: TRBD1
clone_size: once
v_call: TRBV5-8
cdr3_nt: TGTGCCAGCAGCCAGACAGGGGTGGGGGAGCAGTACTTC
cdr3_aa: CASSQTGVGEQYF

j_call: TRBJ1-6
d_call: NA
clone_size: NA
v_call: TRBV18
cdr3_nt: TGTGCCAGCTCACGGACAGCGGAAGCAAATTCACCCCTCCACTTT
cdr3_aa: CASSRTAEANSPLHF

j_call: TRBJ2-1
d_call: TRBD2
clone_size: NA
v_call: TRBV19
cdr3_nt: TGTGCCGCGGGACTAGCGGGGTTCAAGTTCTTC
cdr3_aa: CAAGLAGFKFF

j_call: TRBJ1-2
d_call: NA
clone_size: NA
v_call: TRBV5-8
cdr3_nt: TGTGCCAGCAGCTTGGAAGTCATTGTGAGCTATGGCTACACCTTC
cdr3_aa: CASSLEVIVSYGYTF

j_call: TRBJ2-1
d_call: TRBD2
clone_size: NA
v_call: TRBV30
cdr3_nt: TGTGCCTGGACCCCCGGGACTAGTATCAATGAGCAGTTCTTC
cdr3_aa: CAWTPGTSINEQFF

j_call: TRBJ2-2
d_call: NA
clone_size: NA
v_call: TRBV4-2
cdr3_nt: TGTGCCAGCAGCCAAAGGTCCGAACCGAACACCGGGGAGCTGTTTTTT
cdr3_aa: CASSQRSEPNTGELFF

j_call: TRBJ1-6
d_call: TRBD1
clone_size: few
v_call: TRBV19
cdr3_nt: TGTGCCAGTAGCATAGACAGGGGTGGTAATTCACCCCTCCACTTT
cdr3_aa: CASSIDRGGNSPLHF

j_call: TRBJ2-7
d_call: NA
clone_size: NA
v_call: TRBV19
cdr3_nt: TGTGCCATTAAAAGCCCGGGACTCAAACTTCGTGGTAAGGAGCAGTACTTC
cdr3_aa: CAIKSPGLKLRGKEQYF

j_call: TRBJ2-3
d_call: NA
clone_size: NA
v_call: TRBV2
cdr3_nt: TGTGCCAGCAGTGTCCAGTTGACTAGCACAGATACGCAGTATTTT
cdr3_aa: CASSVQLTSTDTQYF

j_call: TRBJ2-1
d_call: TRBD1
clone_size: NA
v_call: TRBV5-1
cdr3_nt: TGCGCCAGCAGCCTTGACAGGGATGTCAATGAGCAGTTCTTC
cdr3_aa: CASSLDRDVNEQFF

j_call: TRBJ1-4
d_call: NA
clone_size: NA
v_call: TRBV5-6
cdr3_nt: TGTGCCAGCAGTCACTCTTGGGCGGGCGAAAATGAAAAACTGTTTTTT
cdr3_aa: CASSHSWAGENEKLFF

j_call: TRBJ2-7
d_call: TRBD2
clone_size: NA
v_call: TRBV19
cdr3_nt: TGTGCCAGTAGTACCTCTAGCGGGGCGCCCTACGAGCAGTACTTC
cdr3_aa: CASSTSSGAPYEQYF

j_call: TRBJ1-4
d_call: NA
clone_size: few
v_call: TRBV2
cdr3_nt: TGTGCCAGCACAGGTCTCCCTCAGCAAGCTGAAAAACTGTTTTTT
cdr3_aa: CASTGLPQQAEKLFF

j_call: TRBJ2-5
d_call: NA
clone_size: NA
v_call: TRBV7-2
cdr3_nt: TGTGCCAGCAGCCCTATCACTCGGCCCGATACGGAGACCCAGTACTTC
cdr3_aa: CASSPITRPDTETQYF

j_call: TRBJ1-2
d_call: TRBD1
clone_size: NA
v_call: TRBV9
cdr3_nt: TGTGCCAGCAGCGCACCCCGGACGGGTTACAGGGGGCGATCTGGCTACACCTTC
cdr3_aa: CASSAPRTGYRGRSGYTF

j_call: TRBJ1-6
d_call: NA
clone_size: NA
v_call: TRBV7-6
cdr3_nt: TGTGCCAGCAGCCCACGTCCCGGGACGGGTCTGGGGTCACCCCTCCACTTT
cdr3_aa: CASSPRPGTGLGSPLHF

j_call: TRBJ2-7
d_call: NA
clone_size: NA
v_call: TRBV6-5
cdr3_nt: TGTGCCAGCAGTTACGGTCCGGTACCTAGCTCCTACGAGCAGTACTTC
cdr3_aa: CASSYGPVPSSYEQYF

j_call: TRBJ2-7
d_call: TRBD2
clone_size: NA
v_call: TRBV7-3
cdr3_nt: TGTGCCAGCAGCTTAAGCGGGGGGATCTCCTACGAGCAGTACTTC
cdr3_aa: CASSLSGGISYEQYF

j_call: TRBJ2-5
d_call: NA
clone_size: NA
v_call: TRBV18
cdr3_nt: TGTGCCAGCTCACCTAGTTCAGAGACCCAGTACTTC
cdr3_aa: CASSPSSETQYF

j_call: TRBJ2-2
d_call: TRBD2
clone_size: NA
v_call: TRBV6-5
cdr3_nt: TGTGCCAGCAGTTTAGCGGGGGAGAACACCGGGGAGCTGTTTTTT
cdr3_aa: CASSLAGENTGELFF

j_call: TRBJ2-3
d_call: TRBD1
clone_size: NA
v_call: TRBV5-1
cdr3_nt: TGCGCCAGCAGCTCCGGACAGGGCACAGATACGCAGTATTTT
cdr3_aa: CASSSGQGTDTQYF

j_call: TRBJ2-1
d_call: NA
clone_size: NA
v_call: TRBV14
cdr3_nt: TGTGCCAGCAGCCATCTAGAGGGGGACCCCGGACACAATGAGCAGTTCTTC
cdr3_aa: CASSHLEGDPGHNEQFF

j_call: TRBJ1-1
d_call: TRBD1
clone_size: NA
v_call: TRBV28
cdr3_nt: TGTGCCAGCAGTCCCTGGGGGGGCAGGGGGACTGAAGCTTTCTTT
cdr3_aa: CASSPWGGRGTEAFF

j_call: TRBJ2-3
d_call: TRBD2
clone_size: NA
v_call: TRBV28
cdr3_nt: TGTGCCAGCAGTTTTTTCGGGGGGTCCGGGGGCACAGATACGCAGTATTTT
cdr3_aa: CASSFFGGSGGTDTQYF

j_call: TRBJ1-3
d_call: NA
clone_size: NA
v_call: TRBV5-1
cdr3_nt: TGCGCCAGCAGCTTGGCCGGGGGGATGTACGGAAACACCATATATTTT
cdr3_aa: CASSLAGGMYGNTIYF

j_call: TRBJ1-3
d_call: NA
clone_size: NA
v_call: TRBV30
cdr3_nt: TGTGCCTGGAGCGATCTCACGGACTCTGGAAACACCATATATTTT
cdr3_aa: CAWSDLTDSGNTIYF

j_call: TRBJ1-2
d_call: NA
clone_size: NA
v_call: TRBV10-3
cdr3_nt: TGTGCCATCAGTGAAGGACAAGCCCTGGATGGCTACACCTTC
cdr3_aa: CAISEGQALDGYTF

j_call: TRBJ1-2
d_call: TRBD1
clone_size: NA
v_call: TRBV29-1
cdr3_nt: TGCAGCGCTGAACAGGGGTCGTATGGCTACACCTTC
cdr3_aa: CSAEQGSYGYTF

j_call: TRBJ2-5
d_call: TRBD2
clone_size: NA
v_call: TRBV4-2
cdr3_nt: TGTGCCAGCAGCCAAGATGGGGGTAGCGGGGGAAAAGAGACCCAGTACTTC
cdr3_aa: CASSQDGGSGGKETQYF

j_call: TRBJ2-7
d_call: NA
clone_size: NA
v_call: TRBV6-9
cdr3_nt: TGTGCCAGCAGCCGAAGTCCCCGAAGGACAAGCTACGAGCAGTACTTC
cdr3_aa: CASSRSPRRTSYEQYF

j_call: TRBJ2-3
d_call: NA
clone_size: NA
v_call: TRBV7-2
cdr3_nt: TGTGCCAGCAGCCGGGGACACAGCACAGATACGCAGTATTTT
cdr3_aa: CASSRGHSTDTQYF

j_call: TRBJ1-4
d_call: NA
clone_size: NA
v_call: TRBV11-2
cdr3_nt: TGTGCCAGCAGCTTAGTGGTACAGCCTGGGAAACTGTTTTTT
cdr3_aa: CASSLVVQPGKLFF